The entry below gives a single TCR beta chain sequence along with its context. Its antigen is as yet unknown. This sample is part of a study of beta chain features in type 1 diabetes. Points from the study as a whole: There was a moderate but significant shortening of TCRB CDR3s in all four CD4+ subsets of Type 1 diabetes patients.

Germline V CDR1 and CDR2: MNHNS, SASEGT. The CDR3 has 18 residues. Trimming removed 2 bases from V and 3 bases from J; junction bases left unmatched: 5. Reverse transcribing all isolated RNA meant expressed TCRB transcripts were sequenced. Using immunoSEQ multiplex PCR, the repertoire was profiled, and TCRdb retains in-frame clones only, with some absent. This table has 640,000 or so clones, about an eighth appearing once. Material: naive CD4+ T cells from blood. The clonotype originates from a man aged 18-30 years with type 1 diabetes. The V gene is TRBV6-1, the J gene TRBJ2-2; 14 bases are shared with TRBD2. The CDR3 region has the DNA TGTGCCAGCAGTGAACCGAGACTAGCGGGGGGGTACACCGGGGAGCTGTTTTTT. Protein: CASSEPRLAGGYTGELFF.